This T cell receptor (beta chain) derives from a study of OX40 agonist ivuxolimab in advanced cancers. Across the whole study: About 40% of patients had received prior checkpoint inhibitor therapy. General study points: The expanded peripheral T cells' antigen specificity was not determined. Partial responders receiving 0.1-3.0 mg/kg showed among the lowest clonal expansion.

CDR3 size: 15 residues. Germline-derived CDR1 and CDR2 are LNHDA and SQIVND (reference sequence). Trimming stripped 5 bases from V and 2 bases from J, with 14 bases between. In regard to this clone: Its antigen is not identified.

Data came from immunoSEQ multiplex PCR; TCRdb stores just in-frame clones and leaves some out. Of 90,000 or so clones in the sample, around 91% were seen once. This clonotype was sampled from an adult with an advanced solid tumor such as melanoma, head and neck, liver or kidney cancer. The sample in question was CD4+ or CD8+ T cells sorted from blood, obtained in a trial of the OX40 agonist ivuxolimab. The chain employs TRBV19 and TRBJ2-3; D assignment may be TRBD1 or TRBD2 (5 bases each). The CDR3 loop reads CASSPLGTHTDTQYF. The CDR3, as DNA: TGTGCCAGTAGTCCGCTCGGGACCCACACAGATACGCAGTATTTT.